The entry that follows covers one T cell receptor beta chain sequence. Its antigen is not known. Individual cDNA molecules were tagged with unique molecular identifiers, the study reported. In TCRdb, the 5' RACE reads were re-called with MiXCR into one record per CDR3 protein. The sample contains around 57,000 distinct CDR3 sequences, around 5.7% of which appear only once. Trimming took 5 bases from V and 8 from J; bases not matched to a gene: 19. This CDR3 is built from 18 residues. This sample was included in a study of early T cells in non-severe SARS-CoV-2 infection. Study summary: Alpha and beta chains were unpaired, from unsorted whole-blood bulk RNA. Study results and caveats: A preference for anti-spike CD8 responses marked VDJdb matching, which missed private and CD4 specificities.

Sequences were derived from whole blood, sampled at baseline. This TCR was recovered from an adult who was a healthcare worker with PCR-confirmed SARS-CoV-2 infection or an uninfected control (not recorded which). This chain uses TRBV12-3 or TRBV12-4 with TRBJ1-4; 8 nucleotides line up with TRBD1. Here the CDR3 DNA reads TGTGCCAGCAGTCCACGGAGAACCCAGGGGGCTTTGGCGGAAAAACTGTTTTTT. Amino acids: CASSPRRTQGALAEKLFF.